This TCR beta chain was retrieved from a study of blood T cells in healthy people across ages. Drawn from each donor were 8.5 to 10 milliliters of peripheral blood. PBMCs, at least 7 million per sample, were isolated. The amount of total RNA extracted per sample was at least 5.5 micrograms. Study-wide results and caveats: Older individuals had lower TCR beta diversity per million T cells (the decline was roughly linear).

For the second PCR, which ran for about 7 to 11 cycles, a sample-barcoded 5' primer and a J-beta primer mix were used. TCRdb analysed the 5' RACE reads with MiXCR anew, one entry per CDR3 protein. The sample holds hundreds of thousands of distinct CDR3 sequences, about 51% seen once. Worth noting for this clonotype: Its antigen is not known.

With V trimmed by 4 bases and J by 2 bases, 3 bases remained unmatched. Germline V gives CDR1 SGHTA, CDR2 FQGNSA. This CDR3 is built from 16 residues. This TCR was sampled from a woman of 80 years or more in good health. J is TRBJ2-5 and V is TRBV7-2, with TRBD2 matching 14 bases. What was sequenced was blood. CDR3 sequence reads: CASSWTSGGTQETQYF. CDR3 coding DNA: TGTGCCAGCAGCTGGACTAGCGGGGGGACTCAAGAGACCCAGTACTTC.